Listed below are T cell receptor beta chains from one sample, sequenced in a study of identical twins. TCRdb fed the 5' RACE reads into MiXCR, producing one record per CDR3 protein. The sample carries 1.5 million to 2 million distinct CDR3 sequences, less than 40% recorded once. The sequenced material came from cord blood. The receptors originated from a newborn girl in good health. Each CDR3 is given with its conserved first and last residue. A D gene is named only where the DNA matches it firmly. Clone size, where shown, is once, few, many, or a class for clones that have expanded.

J,D,size,V,DNA,CDR3
TRBJ2-3,TRBD2,.,TRBV2,TGTGCCAGCAGCGTTCGACTAGCGGGGGGCACAGATACGCGGTATTTT,CASSVRLAGGTDTRYF
TRBJ2-1,TRBD1,.,TRBV29-1,TGCAGCGGTGACCCGACAGGGGAAGAGACCCAGTTCTTC,CSGDPTGEETQFF
TRBJ2-1,TRBD1,.,TRBV12-3/TRBV12-4,TGTGCCAGCAGGACGGACAGGGGGTTTAATGAGCAGTTCTTC,CASRTDRGFNEQFF
TRBJ2-7,TRBD1,few,TRBV3-1,TGTGCCAGCAGCCATGACGCCTGGGACAGGGCCTACGAGCAGTACTTC,CASSHDAWDRAYEQYF
TRBJ2-1,.,.,TRBV20-1,TGCAGTGCTAGAGGAGGGGGTCACTACAATGAGCAGTTCTTC,CSARGGGHYNEQFF
TRBJ2-3,.,.,TRBV2,TGTGCCAGCAGGAAAGGGGGGATCACAGATACGCAGTATTTT,CASRKGGITDTQYF
TRBJ1-2,.,.,TRBV7-2,TGTGCCAGCAGCTTAGGCGACAGGACCTATGGCTACACCTTC,CASSLGDRTYGYTF
TRBJ2-1,TRBD2,.,TRBV7-2,TGTGCCAGCAGCTTAGTCTCAGCGGGGGCCTACAATGAGCAGTTCTTC,CASSLVSAGAYNEQFF
TRBJ2-2,.,few,TRBV14,TGTGCCAGCAGCCAAGTATCCGGCGGGGAGCTGTTTTTT,CASSQVSGGELFF
TRBJ2-4,TRBD2,few,TRBV10-3,TGTGCCATCAGCCACGGACTAGCGGGAGTGAAAAACATTCAGTACTTC,CAISHGLAGVKNIQYF